The clone carrying this T cell receptor beta chain occurred once. If patients had autoimmune disease history or systemic immunosuppression, they were excluded. Produced via immunoSEQ multiplex PCR; TCRdb's table is partial and in-frame only. The sample holds 30,000 to 40,000 clones, 60% to 85% seen once. CDR1 SEHNR and CDR2 FQNEAQ come from the germline V gene (reference sequence). V was clipped by 3 bases and J by 3 bases; unmatched bases: 4. This CDR3 is 14 amino acids long. The sample comes from a study of OX40 agonist ivuxolimab in advanced cancers. Study information: Ivuxolimab, which is an agonistic anti-OX40 (CD134) antibody, was administered to the patients.

V and J are TRBV7-9 and TRBJ2-7; 8 bases are shared with TRBD1. The sequence derives from an adult with an advanced solid tumor such as melanoma, head and neck, liver or kidney cancer. The sequencing here drew on CD4+ or CD8+ T cells sorted from blood, taken in a trial of the OX40 agonist ivuxolimab. This CDR3 reads CASSLRTGNYEQYF. DNA of the CDR3: TGTGCCAGCAGCTTGCGGACAGGGAACTACGAGCAGTACTTC.